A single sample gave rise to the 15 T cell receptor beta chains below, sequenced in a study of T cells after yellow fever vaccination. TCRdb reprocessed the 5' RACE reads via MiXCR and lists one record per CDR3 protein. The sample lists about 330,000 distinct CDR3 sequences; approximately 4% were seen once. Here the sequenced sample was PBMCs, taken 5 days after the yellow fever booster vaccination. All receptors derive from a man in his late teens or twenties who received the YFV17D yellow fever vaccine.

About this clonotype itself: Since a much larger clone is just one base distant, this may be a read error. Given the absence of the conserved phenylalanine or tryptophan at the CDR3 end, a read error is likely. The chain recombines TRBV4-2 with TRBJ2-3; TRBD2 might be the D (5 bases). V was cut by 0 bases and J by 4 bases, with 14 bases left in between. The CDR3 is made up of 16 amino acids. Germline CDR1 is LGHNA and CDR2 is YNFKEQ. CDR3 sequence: CASSQEKSSRPDTQYL. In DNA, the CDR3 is TGTGCCAGCAGCCAAGAAAAGTCTAGCCGTCCAGATACGCAGTATTTA.

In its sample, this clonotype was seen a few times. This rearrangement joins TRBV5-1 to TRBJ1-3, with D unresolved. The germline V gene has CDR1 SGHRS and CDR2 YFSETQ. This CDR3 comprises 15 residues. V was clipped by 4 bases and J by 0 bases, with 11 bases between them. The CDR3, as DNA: TGCGCCAGCAGCGAGTTACAGAGCTCTGGAAACACCATATATTTT. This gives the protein CASSELQSSGNTIYF.

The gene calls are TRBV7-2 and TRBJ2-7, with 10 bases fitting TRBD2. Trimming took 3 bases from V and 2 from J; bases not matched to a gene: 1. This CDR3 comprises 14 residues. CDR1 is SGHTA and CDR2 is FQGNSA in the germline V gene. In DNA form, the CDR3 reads TGTGCCAGCAGCTTCACTAGCGGGGCCTACGAGCAGTACGTC. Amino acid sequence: CASSFTSGAYEQYV.

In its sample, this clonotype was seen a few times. CDR3 in amino acids: CASSQLPGQGRLSTDTQYF. The CDR3 nucleotides read TGTGCCAGCAGCCAACTCCCGGGACAGGGGCGACTTTCCACAGATACGCAGTATTTT. The gene calls are TRBV4-2 and TRBJ2-3; TRBD1 agrees at 10 bases. Germline lookup yields CDR1 LGHNA and CDR2 YNFKEQ. J was trimmed by 2 bases and V by 2 bases; bases with no gene match: 13. The CDR3 consists of 19 residues.

CDR3 sequence reads: CASSQGHSRANEQFF. In DNA form, the CDR3 reads TGTGCCAGCAGCCAAGGCCATTCGCGGGCCAATGAGCAGTTCTTC. The chain is built from TRBV3-1 and TRBJ2-1; the D gene is possibly TRBD2 (5 bases). CDR1 and CDR2 (germline): LGHDT, YNNKEL (reference sequence). V gave up 1 base and J gave up 6 bases, with 13 bases separating them. The CDR3 loop spans 15 amino acids.

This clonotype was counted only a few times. Here the CDR3 reads CASSDDRRGDEKLFF. DNA for the CDR3: TGTGCCAGCAGCGACGACCGAAGGGGAGATGAAAAACTGTTTTTT. The rearrangement links TRBV7-2 to TRBJ1-4; D possibly corresponds to TRBD1 (5 bases). CDR1 SGHTA and CDR2 FQGNSA come from the germline V gene. Trimming took 5 bases from V and 6 from J, leaving 16 bases between them. The CDR3 consists of 15 residues.

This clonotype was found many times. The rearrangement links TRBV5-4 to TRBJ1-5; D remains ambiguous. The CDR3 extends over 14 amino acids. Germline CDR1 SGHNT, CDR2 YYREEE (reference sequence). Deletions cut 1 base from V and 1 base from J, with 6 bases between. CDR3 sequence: CASSLSGSNQPQHF. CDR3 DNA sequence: TGTGCCAGCAGCTTGAGTGGCAGCAATCAGCCCCAGCATTTT. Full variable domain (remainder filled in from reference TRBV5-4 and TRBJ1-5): ETGVTQSPTHLIKTRGQQVTLRCSSQSGHNTVSWYQQALGQGPQFIFQYYREEENGRGNFPPRFSGLQFPNYSSELNVNALELDDSALYLCASSLSGSNQPQHFGDGTRLSIL.

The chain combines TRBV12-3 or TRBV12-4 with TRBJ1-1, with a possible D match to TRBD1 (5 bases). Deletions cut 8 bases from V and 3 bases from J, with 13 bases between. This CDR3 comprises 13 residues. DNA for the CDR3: TGTGCCAGCCAGTGGGGACCTGACACTGAAGCTTTCTTT. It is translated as CASQWGPDTEAFF.

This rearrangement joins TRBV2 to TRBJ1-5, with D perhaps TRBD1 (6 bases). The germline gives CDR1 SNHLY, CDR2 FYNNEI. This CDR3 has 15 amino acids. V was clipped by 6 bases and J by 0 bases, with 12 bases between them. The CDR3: CASRKDSVSNQPQHF. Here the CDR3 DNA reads TGTGCCAGCAGAAAGGACAGCGTTAGCAATCAGCCCCAGCATTTT.

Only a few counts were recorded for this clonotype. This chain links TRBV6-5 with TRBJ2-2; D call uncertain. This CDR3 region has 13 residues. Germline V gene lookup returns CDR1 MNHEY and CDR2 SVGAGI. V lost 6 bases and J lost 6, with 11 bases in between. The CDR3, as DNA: TGTGCCAGCAGCCAAGCTGGGCCCGGGGAGCTGTTTTTT. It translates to CASSQAGPGELFF.

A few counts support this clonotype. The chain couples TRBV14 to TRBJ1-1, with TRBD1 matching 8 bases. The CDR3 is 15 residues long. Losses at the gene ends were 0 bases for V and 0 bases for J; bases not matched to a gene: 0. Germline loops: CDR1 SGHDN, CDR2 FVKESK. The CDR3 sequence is CASSQEGQVNTEAFF. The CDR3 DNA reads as TGTGCCAGCAGCCAAGAGGGACAGGTGAACACTGAAGCTTTCTTT.

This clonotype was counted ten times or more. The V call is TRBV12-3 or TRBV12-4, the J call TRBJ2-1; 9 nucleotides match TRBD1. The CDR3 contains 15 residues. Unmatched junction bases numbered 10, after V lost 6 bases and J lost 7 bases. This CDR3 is CASRLTGGRLNEQFF. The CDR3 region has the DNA TGTGCCAGCAGATTAACAGGGGGCAGGTTAAATGAGCAGTTCTTC.

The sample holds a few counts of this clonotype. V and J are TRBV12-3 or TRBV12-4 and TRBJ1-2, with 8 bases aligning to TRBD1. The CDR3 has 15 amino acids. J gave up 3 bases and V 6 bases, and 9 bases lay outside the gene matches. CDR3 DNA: TGTGCCAGCAGCCTGGGACAGGCTTCATACTATGGCTACACCTTC. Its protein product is CASSLGQASYYGYTF.

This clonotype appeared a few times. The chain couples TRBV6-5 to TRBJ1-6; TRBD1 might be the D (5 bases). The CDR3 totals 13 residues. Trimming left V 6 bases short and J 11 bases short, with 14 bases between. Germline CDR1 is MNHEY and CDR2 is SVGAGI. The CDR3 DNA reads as TGTGCCAGCAGCCGACCTCAGGGAACACCCCTCCACTTT. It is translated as CASSRPQGTPLHF.

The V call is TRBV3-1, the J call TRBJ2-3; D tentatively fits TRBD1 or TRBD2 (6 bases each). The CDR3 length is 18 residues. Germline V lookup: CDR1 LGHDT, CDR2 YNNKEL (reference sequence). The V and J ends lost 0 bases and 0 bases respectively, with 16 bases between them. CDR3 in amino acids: CASSQDRGSGGSTDTQYF. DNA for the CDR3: TGTGCCAGCAGCCAAGATCGGGGGTCTGGGGGCAGCACAGATACGCAGTATTTT.